The clone carrying this T cell receptor beta chain was seen a few times. Its target is unknown. This sample was taken from a study of blood T cells in healthy people across ages. The study, taken as a whole, reports: Across the age range, TCR beta diversity per million T cells fell in a roughly linear way. PBMCs were not sorted, which prevented a conclusive comparison of naive versus antigen-experienced cells.

Donors gave roughly 10 milliliters of peripheral blood apiece. With a J-beta primer mix and a sample-barcoded 5' primer, a second PCR ran 7 to 11 cycles. TCRdb re-analysed the 5' RACE reads in MiXCR, keeping a single row per CDR3 protein. The sample consists of more than 1.4 million distinct CDR3 sequences, around 39% of them appearing once. The CDR3 spans 14 residues. V dropped 4 bases and J dropped 7 bases, with 13 bases sitting between them. Per germline, CDR1 ENHRY and CDR2 SYGVKD. Sequenced: blood. The clonotype comes from a woman aged 18-29 years in good health. The chain couples TRBV10-3 to TRBJ2-2; D is ambiguous. This chain's CDR3 is CAISVHGLSGELFF. The CDR3 DNA is TGTGCCATCAGTGTTCACGGTCTGAGCGGGGAGCTGTTTTTT.